Sequencing of this T cell receptor (beta chain) was carried out in a study of T cell changes during pregnancy in multiple sclerosis. The data were produced by immunoSEQ multiplex PCR, yet TCRdb's version contains in-frame clones alone and is incomplete. Of 60,000 or so clones listed, roughly 88% were seen once; the top ten hold 2% to 2.5%. This clone was detected only once. CDR3 size: 12 residues. Germline V lookup: CDR1 SGHTA, CDR2 FQGNSA. Trimming stripped 6 bases from V and 5 bases from J, with 8 bases between. The specimen comprised peripheral blood, sampled in the second trimester of pregnancy. The chain recombines TRBV7-2 with TRBJ2-1; unclear D gene. The TCR was taken from a female donor in good health, enrolled as a control in a pregnancy study. The CDR3 protein is CASSVLNNEQFF. The CDR3 nucleotides read TGTGCCAGCAGTGTACTGAACAATGAGCAGTTCTTC.